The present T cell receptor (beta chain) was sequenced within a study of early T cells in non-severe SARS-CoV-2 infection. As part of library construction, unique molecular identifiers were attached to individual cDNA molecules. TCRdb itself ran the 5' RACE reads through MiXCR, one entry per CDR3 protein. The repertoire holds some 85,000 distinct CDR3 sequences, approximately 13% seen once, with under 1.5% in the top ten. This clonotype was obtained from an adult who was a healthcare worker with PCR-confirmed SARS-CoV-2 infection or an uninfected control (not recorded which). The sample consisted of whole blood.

CDR3 sequence: CASSSPTGAGENWERDSPLHF. The CDR3 DNA reads as TGTGCCAGCAGTTCACCCACGGGAGCCGGGGAAAATTGGGAACGGGATTCACCCCTCCACTTT. This chain links TRBV27 with TRBJ1-6; no reliable D call. Looked up from germline, CDR1 is MNHEY and CDR2 is SMNVEV (reference sequence). V was trimmed by 4 bases and J by 8 bases, leaving 33 bases between them. CDR3 length equals 21 residues.